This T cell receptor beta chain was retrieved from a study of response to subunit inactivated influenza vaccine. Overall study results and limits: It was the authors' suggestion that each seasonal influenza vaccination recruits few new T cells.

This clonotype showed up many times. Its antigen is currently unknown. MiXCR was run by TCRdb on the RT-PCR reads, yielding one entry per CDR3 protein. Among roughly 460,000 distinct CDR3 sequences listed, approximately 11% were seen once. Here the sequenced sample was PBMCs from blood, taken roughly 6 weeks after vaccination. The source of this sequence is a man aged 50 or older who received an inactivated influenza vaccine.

CDR3 residues: CASSQDGGDYNEQFF. The DNA of the CDR3 is TGCGCCAGCAGCCAAGATGGAGGGGATTACAATGAGCAGTTCTTC. The chain recombines TRBV4-3 with TRBJ2-1; D might be TRBD2 (6 bases). Trimming removed 0 bases from V and 4 bases from J, with 10 bases in between. This CDR3 is 15 amino acids long. Germline assignment: CDR1 LGHNA and CDR2 YSLEER.